The next 3 T cell receptor beta chains were all read from a single sample in a study of cytomegalovirus exposure and HLA in healthy donors (dated by TCRdb to 2015 to 2018). Libraries were prepared through the immunoSEQ multiplex PCR assay. The multiplex PCR relied on a mix of 60 forward primers for TCR Vbeta segments and 13 reverse primers for TCR Jbeta segments. TCRdb re-hosts the immuneACCESS table, in-frame sequences only. Its copies lack some clones; in the studies checked, an unresolved V gene accounts for under half of them, and the cause for the rest is not known. Within this sample are under 200,000 clones, with more than 65% of them counted one time only. Of the sample, about 1.3% falls within the top ten clones. The sample was PBMCs. These receptors were collected from a woman aged 45-65 years in good health and CMV-seronegative.

The CDR3 DNA sequence: TGTGCCAGCAGCTTGGGGGCCGGGGTATGGAATCAGCCCCAGCATTTT. Translated, it gives CASSLGAGVWNQPQHF. This sequence joins TRBV5-5 and TRBJ1-5; D is unresolved. CDR3 length equals 16 residues. CDR1 is SGHKS, CDR2 YYEKEE, per germline (reference sequence). The V and J ends lost 0 bases and 4 bases respectively, with 14 bases between them.

V gene TRBV5-1 combines with J gene TRBJ2-7, with 8 positions matching TRBD2. Germline CDR1 is SGHRS and CDR2 is YFSETQ. The CDR3 totals 17 residues. V dropped 3 bases and J dropped 1; count of bases not matched to a gene: 12. CDR3 sequence reads: CASSSTLAGHPSYEQYF. The CDR3 bases are TGCGCCAGCAGCTCGACCTTAGCGGGACATCCTTCCTACGAGCAGTACTTC.

This chain connects TRBV28 to TRBJ2-1, with a possible D match to TRBD1 (6 bases). V was shortened by 2 bases and J by 15 bases, with 14 bases between the two germline ends. The CDR3 has 12 residues. Per the germline V gene, CDR1 is MDHEN and CDR2 is SYDVKM. CDR3 sequence: CASSLRRGGPFF. The CDR3 DNA sequence: TGTGCCAGCAGTTTACGCAGGGGTGGTCCGTTCTTC.